The next 30 T cell receptor beta chains were all read from a single sample in a study of T cell responses to AZD1222 COVID-19 vaccine (dated by TCRdb to the early 2020s). The intended sense of this specimen's time point label: baseline before first vaccination. The library was obtained by the immunoSEQ multiplex PCR assay. TCRdb's version of the immuneACCESS table is confined to in-frame rearrangements and falls short of the full clone set. An unresolved V gene accounts for under half of the shortfall where checked; the remainder is of unknown origin. Present in this sample are roughly 140,000 clones, roughly 88% of which were seen just once. Jointly, the top ten make up less than 2.5% of the sample. This sample comprised peripheral blood, obtained on day 0 of AZD1222 vaccination. These receptor sequences come from an adult in good health.

The rearrangement links TRBV19 to TRBJ2-4, with D unclear. Looked up from germline, CDR1 is LNHDA and CDR2 is SQIVND (reference sequence). V was trimmed by 6 bases and J by 0 bases, leaving 15 bases between them. This CDR3 contains 16 residues. For the CDR3, the DNA is TGTGCCAGTAGAGGTCGGTTAGTGGGAGCCAAAAACATTCAGTACTTC. Its translation: CASRGRLVGAKNIQYF.

The chain recombines TRBV6-5 with TRBJ1-2; TRBD1 matches 9 bases. Looked up from germline, CDR1 is MNHEY and CDR2 is SVGAGI. This CDR3 region has 14 residues. The ends lost 2 bases at V and 4 bases at J; junction bases unmatched: 2. CDR3 in amino acids: CASSYGTGSYGYTF. CDR3 coding DNA: TGTGCCAGCAGTTACGGGACAGGGTCCTATGGCTACACCTTC.

This chain links TRBV2 with TRBJ1-1; 9 bases are shared with TRBD1. V shed 4 bases, J shed 4 bases, and the junction held 10 bases outside the gene matches. CDR1 is SNHLY, CDR2 FYNNEI, per germline. The CDR3 is 16 amino acids. The CDR3 sequence is CASSGGTGRGGTEAFF. The DNA for the CDR3 is TGTGCCAGCAGTGGAGGGACAGGGCGAGGAGGCACTGAAGCTTTCTTT.

The chain uses TRBV6-5 and TRBJ1-3; perhaps TRBD1 as D (5 bases). Trimming stripped 6 bases from V and 3 bases from J, with 15 bases between. The CDR3 spans 15 residues. Germline CDR1 reads MNHEY; CDR2 reads SVGAGI. The CDR3 DNA reads as TGTGCCAGCAGCTACAGCCCAGGGAGTGGAAACACCATATATTTT. Encoded protein: CASSYSPGSGNTIYF.

The chain uses TRBV7-8 and TRBJ1-1; D gene uncertain. Germline V lookup: CDR1 SGHVS, CDR2 FQNEAQ. The CDR3 covers 13 residues. Trimming took 6 bases from V and 2 from J, leaving 10 bases between them. The CDR3: CASRTNLNTEAFF. The CDR3 nucleotides read TGTGCCAGCAGAACGAACCTTAACACTGAAGCTTTCTTT.

This clone was seen a single time. This chain links TRBV7-9 with TRBJ1-1; D call uncertain. Deletions cut 3 bases from V and 5 bases from J, with 7 bases between. The CDR3 is 12 amino acids. Germline V gene sequence: CDR1 SEHNR, CDR2 FQNEAQ (reference sequence). The CDR3 bases are TGTGCCAGCAGCTTTTCAACGACTGAAGCTTTCTTT. This sequence encodes CASSFSTTEAFF.

This chain connects TRBV5-1 to TRBJ2-1; 10 nucleotides agree with TRBD2. J lost 8 bases, V lost 4 bases, and 6 bases had no gene match. The CDR3 sequence is 14 residues long. Germline assignment: CDR1 SGHRS and CDR2 YFSETQ. The CDR3: CASSRPSGSHEQFF. The CDR3 nucleotides read TGCGCCAGCAGCAGGCCTAGCGGGAGCCATGAGCAGTTCTTC.

The chain employs TRBV6-5 and TRBJ1-4, with unresolved D. CDR3 length equals 16 residues. V was shortened by 2 bases and J by 0 bases, with 10 bases between the two germline ends. Per the germline V gene, CDR1 is MNHEY and CDR2 is SVGAGI. The CDR3 coding sequence is TGTGCCAGCAGTTACCCCGTACCTACAACTAATGAAAAACTGTTTTTT. It codes for CASSYPVPTTNEKLFF.

The chain joins TRBV19 to TRBJ2-3; D possibly corresponds to TRBD2 (6 bases). V gave up 1 base and J gave up 2 bases, with 10 bases separating them. The CDR3 has 15 residues. CDR1 is LNHDA, CDR2 SQIVND, per germline (reference sequence). CDR3 DNA sequence: TGTGCCAGTAGTATAGGCGGGACGGACACAGATACGCAGTATTTT. Amino acid sequence: CASSIGGTDTDTQYF.

The J gene is TRBJ1-1, the V gene TRBV14, with D unclear. The germline CDR1 and CDR2 sequences are SGHDN and FVKESK. The ends were cut back, 4 bases at V and 6 bases at J, with 15 bases in the middle. The CDR3 covers 14 residues. CDR3 residues: CASSPKRAGPEAFF. The DNA of the CDR3 is TGTGCCAGCAGCCCCAAACGGGCGGGCCCTGAAGCTTTCTTT.

This chain joins TRBV6-1 and TRBJ2-5, with D uncertain. Germline V gives CDR1 MNHNS, CDR2 SASEGT. This CDR3 is 14 amino acids long. V was cut by 1 base and J by 5 bases, with 11 bases left in between. The CDR3, as DNA: TGTGCCAGCAGTGAAGTTCTCCTCCGGGAGACCCAGTACTTC. Translation gives CASSEVLLRETQYF.

This chain uses TRBV27 with TRBJ1-2, with a tentative D call TRBD1 (5 bases). CDR1 and CDR2 from the germline V gene are MNHEY and SMNVEV (reference sequence). The CDR3 sequence is 14 residues long. The V end lost 5 bases, the J end lost 4 bases, and 14 bases lay between the germline ends. The CDR3 is CASSPGTGLYGYTF. The CDR3 region has the DNA TGTGCCAGCAGTCCCGGGACGGGCCTCTATGGCTACACCTTC.

The chain joins TRBV7-9 to TRBJ2-2; TRBD1 aligns across 8 bases. Germline CDR1 SEHNR, CDR2 FQNEAQ (reference sequence). V shed 0 bases, J shed 7 bases, and the junction held 4 bases outside the gene matches. This CDR3 is 15 amino acids long. The CDR3 loop reads CASSLADRVVGELFF. CDR3 in DNA: TGTGCCAGCAGCTTAGCGGACAGGGTGGTCGGGGAGCTGTTTTTT.

The chain couples TRBV5-1 to TRBJ1-1; no clear D. The CDR3 sequence is 15 residues long. The ends were cut back, 2 bases at V and 0 bases at J, with 11 bases in the middle. CDR1 is SGHRS and CDR2 is YFSETQ in the germline V gene. The CDR3 nucleotides are TGCGCCAGCAGCTTCGCGGGGATCATGAACACTGAAGCTTTCTTT. This encodes CASSFAGIMNTEAFF.

The V gene is TRBV19, the J gene TRBJ1-2, with D possibly being TRBD1 (6 bases). CDR1 is LNHDA, CDR2 SQIVND, per germline (reference sequence). This CDR3 has 17 amino acids. V dropped 3 bases and J dropped 9 bases, with 26 bases sitting between them. This chain's CDR3 is CASSMGGTAGDSRSYTF. The CDR3 DNA reads TGTGCCAGTAGTATGGGGGGCACAGCGGGCGACTCGAGAAGCTACACCTTC.

The chain employs TRBV10-3 and TRBJ2-5; D gene uncertain. Germline assignment: CDR1 ENHRY and CDR2 SYGVKD. The V end was cut by 4 bases, the J end by 2 bases, with 8 bases between. This CDR3 is 13 amino acids long. CDR3 region: CAISAGEQETQYF. CDR3 sequence (DNA): TGTGCCATCAGTGCGGGCGAGCAAGAGACCCAGTACTTC.

This clone showed up just once. The chain couples TRBV4-3 to TRBJ1-6, with D hard to call. The CDR3 covers 14 residues. Germline CDR1 and CDR2: LGHNA and YSLEER. The V and J ends lost 1 base and 5 bases respectively, with 6 bases between them. The CDR3 nucleotides are TGCGCCAGCAGCCAAGCACTGGATAATTCACCCCTCCACTTT. Protein: CASSQALDNSPLHF.

The V and J genes are TRBV5-1 and TRBJ1-6; D gene unclear. In germline, CDR1 is SGHRS, CDR2 YFSETQ. CDR3 length: 14 amino acids. V lost 0 bases and J 5 bases, leaving 6 bases between the germline ends. The CDR3 here is CASSLGVNNSPLHF. The CDR3 DNA follows: TGCGCCAGCAGCTTGGGAGTGAATAATTCACCCCTCCACTTT. The whole variable domain, remainder taken from reference TRBV5-1 and TRBJ1-6, is KAGVTQTPRYLIKTRGQQVTLSCSPISGHRSVSWYQQTPGQGLQFLFEYFSETQRNKGNFPGRFSGRQFSNSRSEMNVSTLELGDSALYLCASSLGVNNSPLHFGNGTRLTVT.

In nucleotides, the CDR3 is TGTGCCAGCAGGACTAACAGGGGAATGAACACTGAAGCTTTCTTT. Residues: CASRTNRGMNTEAFF. This chain connects TRBV6-6 to TRBJ1-1; 7 nucleotides line up with TRBD1. The germline gives CDR1 MNHNY, CDR2 SVGAGI (reference sequence). V gave up 6 bases and J gave up 0 bases; unmatched junction bases: 7. The CDR3 runs to 15 residues.

The DNA for the CDR3 is TGTGCCAGTAGTCCTGGACAGAAGAATCAGCCCCAGCATTTT. It specifies CASSPGQKNQPQHF. V is TRBV19 and J is TRBJ1-5; D is perhaps TRBD1 (6 bases). Trimming left V 5 bases short and J 4 bases short, with 12 bases between. The CDR3 loop spans 14 amino acids. CDR1 and CDR2 (germline): LNHDA, SQIVND (reference sequence).

This chain links TRBV3-1 (or the pseudogene TRBV3-2) with TRBJ1-2; 11 bases line up with TRBD1. The CDR3 contains 15 residues. V shed 2 bases, J shed 7 bases, and the junction held 6 bases outside the gene matches. Germline CDR1 is LGHDT and CDR2 is YNNKEL (reference sequence). In nucleotides, the CDR3 is TGTGCCAGCAGCCAACCCTCCGGGACAGGGGGTGGCTACACCTTC. It specifies CASSQPSGTGGGYTF.

The chain has TRBV3-1 (or the pseudogene TRBV3-2) and TRBJ1-2; possibly TRBD1 for D (6 bases). V lost 0 bases, J lost 7 bases, and 18 bases lay in between. The germline CDR1 and CDR2 sequences are LGHDT and YNNKEL (reference sequence). The CDR3 has 16 residues. CDR3 residues: CASSQDLRTAPRGYTF. CDR3 coding DNA: TGTGCCAGCAGCCAAGATCTCCGGACAGCTCCTCGTGGCTACACCTTC.

V is TRBV29-1 and J is TRBJ2-7, with TRBD1 identical over 8 bases. The CDR3 loop spans 14 amino acids. The trim removed 3 bases at V and 5 bases at J, leaving 9 bases unmatched. Germline V gene sequence: CDR1 SQVTM, CDR2 ANQGSEA. The CDR3 DNA reads TGCAGCGTTGACACAGGGACAGGCACCAACGAGCAGTACTTC. It specifies CSVDTGTGTNEQYF.

This chain connects TRBV18 to TRBJ2-7, with 7 bases that match TRBD1. The CDR3 extends over 14 amino acids. Germline CDR1 KGHSH, CDR2 LQKENI. Trimming removed 5 bases from V and 0 bases from J; junction bases left unmatched: 4. CDR3 region: CASSAGTVSYEQYF. In DNA form, the CDR3 reads TGTGCCAGCTCAGCCGGGACAGTCTCCTACGAGCAGTACTTC.

V gene TRBV14 combines with J gene TRBJ1-6; no clear D. This CDR3 comprises 15 residues. CDR1 is SGHDN, CDR2 FVKESK, per germline. With 0 bases removed from V and 7 bases from J, the gap between germline ends came to 10 bases. The CDR3 reads CASSQERFRNSPLHF. Here the CDR3 DNA reads TGTGCCAGCAGCCAAGAAAGGTTTCGGAATTCACCCCTCCACTTT.

This sequence joins TRBV18 and TRBJ2-6; D not resolved. The CDR3 spans 16 residues. V dropped 3 bases and J dropped 0 bases, with 9 bases sitting between them. Germline CDR1 and CDR2: KGHSH and LQKENI. CDR3 sequence reads: CASSPPQPSGANVLTF. The CDR3 DNA is TGTGCCAGCTCACCGCCCCAGCCCTCTGGGGCCAACGTCCTGACTTTC.

The chain is built from TRBV5-4 and TRBJ2-1; 7 bases fit TRBD2. The V gene's germline CDR1 is SGHNT and CDR2 YYREEE (reference sequence). The CDR3 has 13 residues. Losses at the gene ends were 1 base for V and 7 bases for J; bases not matched to a gene: 2. The chain's CDR3 is CASSLSSGNEQFF. DNA of the CDR3: TGTGCCAGCAGCTTGAGTAGCGGGAATGAGCAGTTCTTC.

The CDR3 DNA sequence: TGTGCCTCTCGGGACAGGGTTAACACCATATATTTT. Translated: CASRDRVNTIYF. The chain joins TRBV6-5 to TRBJ1-3; 9 bases align to TRBD1. With V trimmed by 11 bases and J by 7 bases, 6 bases remained unmatched. Germline CDR1 MNHEY, CDR2 SVGAGI. The CDR3 length is 12 residues.

This clone was seen once. The chain has TRBV29-1 and TRBJ1-1, with D possibly matching TRBD1 (5 bases). CDR1 is SQVTM, CDR2 ANQGSEA, per germline. V was shortened by 3 bases and J by 5 bases, with 19 bases between the two germline ends. The CDR3 is 15 residues long. In nucleotides, the CDR3 is TGCAGCGTTGAGCGGGGGGAGGGTAGGAGGACTGAAGCTTTCTTT. Translation: CSVERGEGRRTEAFF.

This clone was found a few times. The chain joins TRBV12-3 or TRBV12-4 to TRBJ1-6; D is unclear. V gave up 5 bases and J gave up 7 bases, with 6 bases separating them. CDR3 length equals 12 residues. CDR3 in DNA: TGTGCCAGCAGTCTCCCAAATTCACCCCTCCACTTT. It is translated as CASSLPNSPLHF.